This entry lists 18 T cell receptor beta chains sequenced from one sample in a study of beta chain features in type 1 diabetes. Whole-study findings and limits: Moderately but significantly shorter TCRB CDR3s were found in Type 1 diabetes patients in all four CD4+ subsets.

Every isolated RNA sample was fully reverse transcribed, so sequencing captured expressed TCRB transcripts. Generated by immunoSEQ multiplex PCR, the TCRdb table keeps only in-frame clones and is missing some. The data show about 160,000 clones, approximately 8% seen once. These receptors have no known antigen. The specimen was central memory CD4+ T cells from blood. These receptors were taken from a man aged 18 to 30 with type 1 diabetes.

This clone has just a few counts. The CDR3: CASSYAGGRVYF. The DNA for the CDR3 is TGTGCCAGCAGTTACGCTGGCGGGAGAGTATATTTT. The chain recombines TRBV6-6 with TRBJ2-3, with 7 bases that match TRBD2. The V and J ends lost 2 bases and 15 bases, in that order; junction bases with no gene match: 8. Germline V gene data show CDR1 as MNHNY and CDR2 as SVGAGI (reference sequence). This CDR3 is built from 12 residues.

The chain is built from TRBV7-2 and TRBJ2-1, with D perhaps TRBD2 (7 bases). V lost 0 bases to trimming and J lost 15 bases, with 18 bases between them. In germline, CDR1 is SGHTA, CDR2 FQGNSA. This CDR3 comprises 14 residues. The CDR3 here is CASSLALGGGRRFF. The CDR3 DNA reads as TGTGCCAGCAGCTTAGCGCTAGGGGGGGGCCGTAGGTTCTTC.

This clone was seen a handful of times. V and J are TRBV28 and TRBJ2-2; unclear D gene. Germline CDR1 MDHEN, CDR2 SYDVKM. This CDR3 is 14 amino acids long. The germline V and J ends were trimmed by 6 bases and 4 bases, with 12 bases remaining between them. The CDR3 nucleotides are TGTGCCAGCAGCCGCAGAGGCCCCACCGGGGAGCTGTTTTTT. It yields the protein CASSRRGPTGELFF.

In its sample, this clone was seen a few times. The chain employs TRBV7-8 and TRBJ1-5; tentatively, D is TRBD1 (6 bases). The CDR3 totals 14 residues. Trimming removed 4 bases at V and 5 bases at J, with 12 bases between. Germline CDR1 and CDR2: SGHVS and FQNEAQ. CDR3 DNA sequence: TGTGCCAGCAGCTCTGGACAGCCTTATCAGCCCCAGCATTTT. Protein product: CASSSGQPYQPQHF.

This clone was counted only a few times. The rearrangement joins TRBV5-6 to TRBJ2-3, with 9 bases matching TRBD2. V trimming: 5 bases; J trimming: 2 bases; junction bases outside the gene matches: 3. The V gene's germline CDR1 is SGHDT and CDR2 YYEEEE. CDR3 length: 14 amino acids. The CDR3, as DNA: TGTGCCAGCAGAAAGCGGGGGGACACAGATACGCAGTATTTT. This gives the protein CASRKRGDTDTQYF.

This clone was seen only a few times. The chain recombines TRBV7-2 with TRBJ2-3; no clear D. Trimming pared 0 bases from V and 2 bases from J, leaving 3 bases between. Germline assignment: CDR1 SGHTA and CDR2 FQGNSA. The CDR3 is 13 amino acids. CDR3 protein: CASSLASTDTQYF. The CDR3 region has the DNA TGTGCCAGCAGCTTAGCCTCCACAGATACGCAGTATTTT.

The chain employs TRBV29-1 and TRBJ1-5, with D unresolved. This CDR3 contains 17 residues. Per the germline V gene, CDR1 is SQVTM and CDR2 is ANQGSEA. The V end was cut by 1 base, the J end by 3 bases, with 19 bases between. The CDR3 DNA sequence: TGCAGCGTTGAAGGCCGAAAGCCCCGGGTACCCAATCAGCCCCAGCATTTT. It yields the protein CSVEGRKPRVPNQPQHF.

Only a few counts were recorded for this clone. As DNA, the CDR3 is TGTGCCACCAGCAGAGCCCGGGGTTCGGGCAATCAGCCCCAGCATTTT. It translates to CATSRARGSGNQPQHF. The rearrangement joins TRBV15 to TRBJ1-5; unclear D gene. Germline loops: CDR1 LNHNV, CDR2 YYDKDF (reference sequence). V was clipped by 1 base and J by 2 bases, with 12 bases between them. The CDR3 is 16 residues long.

The rearrangement links TRBV7-8 to TRBJ2-5; 10 positions agree with TRBD2. V lost 6 bases, J lost 1 base, and 14 bases stayed unmatched. CDR1 and CDR2 from the germline V gene are SGHVS and FQNEAQ. CDR3 length: 18 amino acids. CDR3: CASSLRLAGVPFQETQYF. In DNA, the CDR3 is TGTGCCAGCAGTTTGAGACTAGCGGGCGTCCCGTTCCAAGAGACCCAGTACTTC. The variable domain in full, completed from reference TRBV7-8 and TRBJ2-5, reads GAGVSQSPRYKVAKRGQDVALRCDPISGHVSLFWYQQALGQGPEFLTYFQNEAQLDKSGLPSDRFFAERPEGSVSTLKIQRTQQEDSAVYLCASSLRLAGVPFQETQYFGPGTRLLVL.

There are a few counts of this clone. The J gene is TRBJ1-2, the V gene TRBV29-1, with D possibly TRBD1 on 5 matching bases. Per germline, CDR1 SQVTM and CDR2 ANQGSEA. V was cut by 2 bases and J by 5 bases, with 15 bases left in between. The CDR3 contains 14 residues. The CDR3 reads CSVETSGGEYGYTF. In nucleotides, the CDR3 is TGCAGCGTTGAAACGTCGGGGGGGGAATATGGCTACACCTTC.

The CDR3 DNA reads TGTGCCAGCAAAAAAGAGAGCTCCTACAATGAGCAGTTCTTC. This codes for CASKKESSYNEQFF. The V gene is TRBV27, the J gene TRBJ2-1; unclear D gene. The CDR3 length is 14 residues. V lost 7 bases and J 0 bases, leaving 10 bases between the germline ends. Germline values: CDR1 MNHEY, CDR2 SMNVEV (reference sequence).

In its sample, this clone was seen a few times. The chain combines TRBV11-2 with TRBJ2-1, with 9 bases that match TRBD2. Germline CDR1 reads SGHAT; CDR2 reads FQNNGV. The CDR3 spans 16 residues. The ends lost 5 bases at V and 6 bases at J; junction bases unmatched: 11. The CDR3 is CASSGGRAIGANEQFF. The CDR3 coding sequence is TGTGCCAGCAGCGGCGGGAGGGCCATAGGGGCCAATGAGCAGTTCTTC.

V and J are TRBV7-9 and TRBJ2-7; 9 bases align to TRBD1. The CDR3 covers 16 residues. The ends lost 4 bases at V and 0 bases at J; junction bases unmatched: 7. Germline-derived CDR1 and CDR2 are SEHNR and FQNEAQ (reference sequence). CDR3 region: CASSYDRGQGSYEQYF. CDR3 DNA: TGTGCCAGCAGCTATGACAGGGGACAGGGCTCCTACGAGCAGTACTTC. Full variable domain (missing parts from reference TRBV7-9 and TRBJ2-7): DTGVSQNPRHKITKRGQNVTFRCDPISEHNRLYWYRQTLGQGPEFLTYFQNEAQLEKSRLLSDRFSAERPKGSFSTLEIQRTEQGDSAMYLCASSYDRGQGSYEQYFGPGTRLTVT.

Worth noting for this clone: A read error may produce the germline difference seen at one junction end. The chain employs TRBV10-3 and TRBJ1-2; D is ambiguous. Germline V lookup: CDR1 ENHRY, CDR2 SYGVKD. CDR3 length: 14 residues. The CDR3 sequence: CASSEVPYDGGYTF. The CDR3 DNA is TGTGCCAGCAGTGAAGTACCCTACGATGGTGGCTACACCTTC.

This clone was counted at least ten times. CDR3 sequence (DNA): TGCAGCACTAAGGGACAGCAGACAGATACGCAGTATTTT. Its translation is CSTKGQQTDTQYF. The chain couples TRBV29-1 to TRBJ2-3; 7 nucleotides match TRBD1. The V gene's germline CDR1 is SQVTM and CDR2 ANQGSEA. The CDR3 length is 13 residues. V lost 8 bases to trimming and J lost 3 bases; unmatched junction nucleotides: 8.

This clone was seen a handful of times. V usage is TRBV27 and J usage is TRBJ2-7, with D possibly matching TRBD1 (6 bases). The V end was cut by 5 bases, the J end by 0 bases, with 8 bases between. The CDR3 is 13 residues long. Germline CDR1 and CDR2: MNHEY and SMNVEV (reference sequence). The CDR3 sequence is CASSVTGSYEQYF. The CDR3 DNA sequence: TGTGCCAGCAGTGTGACAGGCTCCTACGAGCAGTACTTC.

This clone was observed a handful of times. V usage is TRBV5-1 and J usage is TRBJ2-7; 7 bases fit TRBD1. V shed 2 bases and J 7 bases; nucleotides not matched to a gene: 3. Germline-derived CDR1 and CDR2 are SGHRS and YFSETQ. This CDR3 is built from 12 residues. CDR3 loop: CASSFQGDEQYF. CDR3 nucleotide sequence: TGCGCCAGCAGCTTCCAGGGGGATGAGCAGTACTTC.

This clone appeared a few times. The rearrangement joins TRBV11-2 to TRBJ1-4, with TRBD1 matching 8 bases. The CDR3 runs 17 residues. V trimming: 5 bases; J trimming: 8 bases; junction bases outside the gene matches: 16. CDR1 SGHAT and CDR2 FQNNGV come from the germline V gene. CDR3 bases: TGTGCCAGCAGCCCTCCCCTTGGGGCAGGGGGCATCGAAAAACTGTTTTTT. This gives the protein CASSPPLGAGGIEKLFF.